The 3 T cell receptor beta chains given below trace back to one sample, sequenced in a study of cytomegalovirus exposure and HLA in healthy donors. The study ran its PCR with 60 Vbeta and 13 Jbeta primers. Assay used: immunoSEQ multiplex PCR; TCRdb lists only in-frame clones, some missing. This sample carries around 110,000 clones, around three quarters of them seen once, and the ten largest clones take over 3.5%. The sequenced sample consisted of PBMCs. The receptor source for this set is a man between 25 and 39 years old in good health and CMV-seropositive.

The J gene is TRBJ2-1, the V gene TRBV9; 12 positions agree with TRBD2. This CDR3 comprises 15 residues. CDR1 is SGDLS and CDR2 is YYNGEE in the germline V gene. J lost 7 bases, V lost 2 bases, and 4 bases had no gene match. The CDR3 protein is CASSVTSGRGNEQFF. The CDR3 region has the DNA TGTGCCAGCAGCGTGACTAGCGGGAGAGGTAATGAGCAGTTCTTC.

The rearrangement joins TRBV5-5 to TRBJ1-1; D unresolved. V was cut by 3 bases and J by 1 base, with 7 bases left in between. CDR3 size: 13 residues. CDR1 SGHKS and CDR2 YYEKEE come from the germline V gene (reference sequence). The CDR3 sequence: CASSYEENTEAFF. CDR3 sequence (DNA): TGTGCCAGCAGCTACGAGGAGAACACTGAAGCTTTCTTT.

DNA of the CDR3: TGTGCCAGCAGAAAGACAGGTGCTCAGCCCCAGCATTTT. It specifies CASRKTGAQPQHF. The chain combines TRBV5-8 with TRBJ1-5, with D possibly TRBD1 on 6 matching bases. The CDR3 covers 13 residues. V lost 5 bases to trimming and J lost 6 bases, with 12 bases between them. The germline V gene encodes CDR1 SGHTS and CDR2 YDEGEE. Looking up the rest from reference TRBV5-8 and TRBJ1-5 gives the full variable domain: EAGVTQSPTHLIKTRGQQATLRCSPISGHTSVYWYQQALGLGLQFLLWYDEGEERNRGNFPPRFSGRQFPNYSSELNVNALELEDSALYLCASRKTGAQPQHFGDGTRLSIL.